This T cell receptor beta chain was captured by sequencing in a study of blood T cell repertoires in COVID-19. Overall study context: The United States, Italy and Spain provided the acute and convalescent COVID-19 samples. T cells, B-cell-depleted T cells, or PBMCs supplied cDNA or gDNA.

Germline V CDR1 and CDR2: LNHDA, SQIVND (reference sequence). There are 17 residues in the CDR3. J gave up 0 bases and V 1 base, and 5 bases lay outside the gene matches. In the authors' workflow: Reference gene primer amplification gave nucleated cell count estimates. Using immunoSEQ multiplex PCR, the repertoire was profiled, and TCRdb retains in-frame clones only, with some absent. The V and J calls and clone size come from that table; D and trimming were worked out from the DNA. The repertoire consists of tens of thousands of clones, with more than 85% occurring once and the leading ten covering 5.5% to 6.5%.

Sequenced: peripheral blood. The chain links TRBV19 to TRBJ2-4; 8 nucleotides align to TRBD2. This clonotype was obtained from a man aged 45-65 years with active COVID-19. CDR3 DNA: TGTGCCAGTAGTATAGGAAGTAGCGGGGTAGCCAAAAACATTCAGTACTTC. Its protein product is CASSIGSSGVAKNIQYF.